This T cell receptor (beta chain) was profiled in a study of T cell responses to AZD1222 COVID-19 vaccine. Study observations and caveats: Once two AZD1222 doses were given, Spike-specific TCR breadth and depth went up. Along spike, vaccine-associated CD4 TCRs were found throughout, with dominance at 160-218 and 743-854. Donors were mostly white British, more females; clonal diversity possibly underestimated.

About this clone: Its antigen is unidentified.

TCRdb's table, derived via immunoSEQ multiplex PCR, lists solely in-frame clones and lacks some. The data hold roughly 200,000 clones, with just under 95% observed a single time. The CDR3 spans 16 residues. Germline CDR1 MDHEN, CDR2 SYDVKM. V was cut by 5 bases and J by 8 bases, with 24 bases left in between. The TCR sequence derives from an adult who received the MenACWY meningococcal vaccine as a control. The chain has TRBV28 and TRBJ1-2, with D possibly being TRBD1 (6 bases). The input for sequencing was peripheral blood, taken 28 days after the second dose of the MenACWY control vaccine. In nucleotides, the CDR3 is TGTGCCAGCAGTCCCGTAGGGTCAAGGGGGTCGTCGGGCTACACCTTC. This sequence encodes CASSPVGSRGSSGYTF.